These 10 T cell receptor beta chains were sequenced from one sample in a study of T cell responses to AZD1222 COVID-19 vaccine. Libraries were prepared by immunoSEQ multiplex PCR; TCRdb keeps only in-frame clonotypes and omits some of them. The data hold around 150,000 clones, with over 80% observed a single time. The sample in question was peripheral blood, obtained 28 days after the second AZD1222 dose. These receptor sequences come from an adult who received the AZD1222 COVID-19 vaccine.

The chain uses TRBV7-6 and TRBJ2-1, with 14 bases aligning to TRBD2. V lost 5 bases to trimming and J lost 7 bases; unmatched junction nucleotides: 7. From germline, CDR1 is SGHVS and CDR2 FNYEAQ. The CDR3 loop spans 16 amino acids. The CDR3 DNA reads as TGTGCCAGCAGCGCGATGACTAGCGGGGGGGAGAATGAGCAGTTCTTC. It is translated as CASSAMTSGGENEQFF. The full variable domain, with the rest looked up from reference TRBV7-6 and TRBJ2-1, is GAGVSQSPRYKVTKRGQDVALRCDPISGHVSLYWYRQALGQGPEFLTYFNYEAQQDKSGLPNDRFSAERPEGSISTLTIQRTEQRDSAMYRCASSAMTSGGENEQFFGPGTRLTVL.

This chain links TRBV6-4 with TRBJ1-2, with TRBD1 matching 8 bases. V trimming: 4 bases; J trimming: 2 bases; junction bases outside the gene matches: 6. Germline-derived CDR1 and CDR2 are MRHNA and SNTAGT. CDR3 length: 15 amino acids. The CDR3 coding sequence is TGTGCCAGCAGTGTATTTGGACAGGGAAACTATGGCTACACCTTC. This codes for CASSVFGQGNYGYTF.

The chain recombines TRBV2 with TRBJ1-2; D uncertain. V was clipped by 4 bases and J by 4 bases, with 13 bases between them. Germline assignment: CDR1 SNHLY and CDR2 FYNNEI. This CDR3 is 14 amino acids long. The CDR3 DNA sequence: TGTGCCAGCAGTGTTAGAGAACAGTCCTATGGCTACACCTTC. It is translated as CASSVREQSYGYTF. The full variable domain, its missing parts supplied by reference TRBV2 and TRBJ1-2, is EPEVTQTPSHQVTQMGQEVILRCVPISNHLYFYWYRQILGQKVEFLVSFYNNEISEKSEIFDDQFSVERPDGSNFTLKIRSTKLEDSAMYFCASSVREQSYGYTFGSGTRLTVV.

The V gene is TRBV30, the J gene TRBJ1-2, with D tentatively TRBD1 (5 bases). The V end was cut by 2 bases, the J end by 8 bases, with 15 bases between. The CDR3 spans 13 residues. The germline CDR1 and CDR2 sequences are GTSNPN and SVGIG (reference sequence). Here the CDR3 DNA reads TGTGCCTGGAGTTCCGGGACCTATTTCGGCTACACCTTC. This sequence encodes CAWSSGTYFGYTF.

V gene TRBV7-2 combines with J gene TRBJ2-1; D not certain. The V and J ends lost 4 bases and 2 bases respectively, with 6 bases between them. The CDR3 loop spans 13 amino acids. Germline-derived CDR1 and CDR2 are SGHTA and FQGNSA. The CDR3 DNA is TGTGCCAGCAGCTCCGACCCCTACAATGAGCAGTTCTTC. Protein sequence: CASSSDPYNEQFF.

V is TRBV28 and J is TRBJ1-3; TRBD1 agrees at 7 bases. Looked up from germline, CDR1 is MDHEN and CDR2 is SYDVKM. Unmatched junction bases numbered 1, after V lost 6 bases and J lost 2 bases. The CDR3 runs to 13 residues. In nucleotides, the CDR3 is TGTGCCAGCAGGGGACAGCCTGGAAACACCATATATTTT. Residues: CASRGQPGNTIYF.

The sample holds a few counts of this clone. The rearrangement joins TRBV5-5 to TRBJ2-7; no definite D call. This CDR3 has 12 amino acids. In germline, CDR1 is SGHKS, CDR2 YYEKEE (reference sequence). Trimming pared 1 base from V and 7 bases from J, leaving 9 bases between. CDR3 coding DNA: TGTGCCAGCAGCTTGTGGAAAGGGGAGCAGTACTTC. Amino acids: CASSLWKGEQYF.

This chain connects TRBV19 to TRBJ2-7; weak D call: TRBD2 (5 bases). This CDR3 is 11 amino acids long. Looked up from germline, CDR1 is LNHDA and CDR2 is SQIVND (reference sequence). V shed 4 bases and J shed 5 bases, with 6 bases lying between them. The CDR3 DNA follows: TGTGCCAGTAGTACGAGGGACGAGCAGTACTTC. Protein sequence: CASSTRDEQYF.

The CDR3 loop is CASSQKAGGNTDTQYF. The CDR3 bases are TGTGCCAGCAGCCAAAAAGCGGGGGGGAACACAGATACGCAGTATTTT. The chain joins TRBV7-2 to TRBJ2-3, with 10 positions matching TRBD2. Trimming cost V 5 bases and J 2 bases; bases outside gene matches: 7. The CDR3 totals 16 residues. Germline loops: CDR1 SGHTA, CDR2 FQGNSA.

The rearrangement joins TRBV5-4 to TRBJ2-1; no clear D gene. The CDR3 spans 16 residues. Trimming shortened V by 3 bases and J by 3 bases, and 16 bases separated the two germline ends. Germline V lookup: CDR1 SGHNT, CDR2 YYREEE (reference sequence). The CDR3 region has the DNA TGTGCCAGCAGCTCCTTCGGAGCGACCAACTACAATGAGCAGTTCTTC. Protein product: CASSSFGATNYNEQFF.